This TCR beta chain appears in the sequencing data of a study of blood T cell repertoires in COVID-19 (dated by TCRdb to the early 2020s). Study-level background: Collaborator samples came from the United States, Italy and Spain and covered acute and convalescent phases of COVID-19. Samples were obtained from the ongoing ImmuneRACE study (first 160 participants) and from about 1,300 subjects provided by 6 global collaborators. The repertoires were released in a freely available public database intended as a resource for research on the immune response to SARS-CoV-2. Subjects who had been exposed to COVID-19, were actively infected with it, or had recovered from it provided the deeply sampled blood TCRbeta repertoires that made up the dataset. Where available, HLA class I and class II types were taken from metadata supplied by the sample provider and were not determined by assay-based typing. Sample metadata almost always included a de-identified subject ID, COVID-19 status, age in years and sex. The prospective study material was composed of cDNA or gDNA derived from T cells, B-cell-depleted T cells, or PBMCs. The investigation overall reported the following: The amount of clinical and demographic metadata varied by source and participant and was provided uncurated.

Spanning cysteine to phenylalanine, the CDR3 consists of 16 amino acids. Of the read, only the CDR3 DNA is kept; its 48 bases are in frame from base 1. Per the germline V gene (reference sequence), LNHDA is the CDR1 and SQIVND is the CDR2. Cut back by 1 base and 8 bases, the V and J ends lie 17 bases apart. Enrolling through a virtual design, the prospective study's participants ranged in age from roughly 18 to 95 years and lived across some 23 United States geographic areas. To assign participants to cohorts, the prospective study relied on clinical history that participants themselves reported in a screening survey and a study questionnaire. Recovered participants in ImmuneRACE Cohort 3 were defined as having two consecutive negative NP/OP PCR tests, clearance from a healthcare professional, or resolution of symptoms. Each participant in the prospective study had whole blood, serum and a nasopharyngeal or oropharyngeal swab collected by mobile phlebotomists. Over an approximately 2-month period, participants in the prospective study had the option of providing additional blood draws and questionnaires. Before DNA extraction, prospective study blood samples were shipped either frozen or at room temperature.

A note on this clone: Its antigen target is currently unknown. The record has no base qualities; no much larger clone is one base away.

TCRbeta CDR3 regions were amplified from genomic DNA using the immunoSEQ Assay, a bias-controlled multiplex PCR. In the source study's methods: Within the assay, amplification of reference gene primers was used to estimate how many nucleated cells each sample contained. Sequence reads were collapsed and filtered to measure the absolute abundance of every unique TCRbeta CDR3 rearrangement. Productive Simpson clonality was computed per sample as the square root of Simpson's diversity index over productive rearrangements. TCRdb's version of the immuneACCESS table is confined to in-frame rearrangements and falls short of the full clone set. An unresolved V gene accounts for under half of the shortfall where checked; the remainder is of unknown origin. V and J calls and clone size are those listed in that table; D and trimming were worked out from the DNA. This sample has under 150,000 clones in its table, and 75% to 90% of those were observed once. The ten biggest clones cover around 2.5% of the sample.

Sequences were obtained from PBMCs or T cells enriched from blood (not recorded which). This chain is built from TRBV19 and TRBJ1-4, with the D segment identity uncertain. This TCR derives from a woman between 45 and 65 years old who had recovered from COVID-19. This receptor carries the CDR3 CASSIVSGNFWEKLFF. The DNA is as follows: TGTGCCAGTAGTATAGTTTCCGGGAACTTCTGGGAAAAACTGTTTTTT.